This T cell receptor (beta chain) comes out of a study of spatial heterogeneity in lung cancer. Study-wide background: Raw reads contained each unique TCR and UMI combination more than ten times on average.

Study-wide results and caveats: Tumors with more nonsynonymous mutations had more expanded intratumoral alpha and beta TCRs. Alpha and beta chain coverage of tumor T cells was estimated at about 7% and 13%, respectively.

This clonotype was detected many times. No antigen is known for it. TCRdb re-analysed the 5' RACE reads in MiXCR, keeping a single row per CDR3 protein. The sample shows nearly 15,000 distinct CDR3 sequences, approximately 7.4% of them seen only once. The CDR3 sequence is 14 residues long. J lost 4 bases, V lost 7 bases, and 7 bases had no gene match. The sample's time point: sample taken at primary tumor resection. In each case, whole RNA from tumor, nontumor lung or frozen PBMC was sequenced unsorted. The material was lung tumor tissue, obtained at surgery. The TCR was taken from a male donor with early-stage non-small cell lung cancer. The chain is built from TRBV12-3 or TRBV12-4 and TRBJ1-5; 7 bases match TRBD1. CDR3 nucleotide sequence: TGTGCCAGCACCGAAGGGGGCTATAATCAGCCCCAGCATTTT. Translation gives CASTEGGYNQPQHF.